This T cell receptor beta chain was captured by sequencing in a study of cytomegalovirus exposure and HLA in healthy donors. The PCR had 60 Vbeta and 13 Jbeta primers. Sequencing was performed with immunoSEQ multiplex PCR; in TCRdb, only in-frame clones are kept and a portion is missing. The table has tens of thousands of clones, roughly 63% seen once; the top ten hold under 3%. The CDR3 runs 16 residues. Per the germline V gene, CDR1 is LGHNA and CDR2 is YSLEER. V shed 1 base, J shed 3 bases, and the junction held 7 bases outside the gene matches. This sequence originates from a man aged 50 to 59 in good health and CMV-seronegative. This chain joins TRBV4-3 and TRBJ2-5; 8 nucleotides match TRBD1. The sample consisted of PBMCs. This chain's CDR3 is CASSQGTGSFEETQYF. The CDR3 nucleotides read TGCGCCAGCAGCCAAGGGACAGGGAGTTTTGAAGAGACCCAGTACTTC.